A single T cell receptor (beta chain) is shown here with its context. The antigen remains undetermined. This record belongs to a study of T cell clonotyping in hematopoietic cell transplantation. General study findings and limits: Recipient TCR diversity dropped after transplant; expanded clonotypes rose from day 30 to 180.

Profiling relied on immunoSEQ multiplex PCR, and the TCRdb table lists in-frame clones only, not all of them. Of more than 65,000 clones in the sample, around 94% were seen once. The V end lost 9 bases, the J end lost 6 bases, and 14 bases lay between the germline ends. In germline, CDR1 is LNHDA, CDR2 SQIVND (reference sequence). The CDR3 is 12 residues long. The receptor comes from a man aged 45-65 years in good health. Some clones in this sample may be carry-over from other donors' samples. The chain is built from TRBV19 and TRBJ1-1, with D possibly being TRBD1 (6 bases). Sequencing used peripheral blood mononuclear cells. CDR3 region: CASQGGVSEAFF. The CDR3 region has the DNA TGTGCCAGCCAAGGGGGGGTTTCTGAAGCTTTCTTT.